This T cell receptor beta chain was found in a study of T-cell reconstitution after alpha-beta-depleted transplantation in children. General study points: Several hundred rapidly expanded clones from non-depleted graft cells reportedly supplied alpha-beta T cells about two months post-transplant. Surviving thymic progenitors and recipient T cells were the source of high TCRbeta diversity at day 60 in some patients. By one year post-transplant, T-cell counts and diversity largely arose from T cells that were newly produced.

Notes on this clonotype: Its matching antigen is unknown.

Molecular barcoding with unique molecular identifiers was used for the TCRbeta library. TCRdb reanalysed the PCR reads using MiXCR and keeps one entry per CDR3 protein. The top ten clones hold approximately 9.1% of a sample with about 300,000 distinct CDR3 sequences, roughly 7.8% of them seen once. Germline V gene sequence: CDR1 SGHDT, CDR2 YYEEEE. The trim removed 4 bases at V and 5 bases at J, leaving 7 bases unmatched. This CDR3 comprises 15 residues. This chain connects TRBV5-6 to TRBJ2-3, with TRBD2 matching over 10 bases. This receptor was identified in a female patient between 2 and 15 years old who had a stem cell transplant for Fanconi anemia, so the T cells may come from the graft donor. The sample here was peripheral blood, taken 360 days after TCRalphabeta/CD19-depleted stem cell transplant. The CDR3 nucleotides are TGTGCCAGCAGCCCGAGGAGCGGGGGGGGAGATACGCAGTATTTT. Translation: CASSPRSGGGDTQYF. The entire variable domain, with the rest obtained from reference TRBV5-6 and TRBJ2-3, is as follows: DAGVTQSPTHLIKTRGQQVTLRCSPKSGHDTVSWYQQALGQGPQFIFQYYEEEERQRGNFPDRFSGHQFPNYSSELNVNALLLGDSALYLCASSPRSGGGDTQYFGPGTRLTVL.